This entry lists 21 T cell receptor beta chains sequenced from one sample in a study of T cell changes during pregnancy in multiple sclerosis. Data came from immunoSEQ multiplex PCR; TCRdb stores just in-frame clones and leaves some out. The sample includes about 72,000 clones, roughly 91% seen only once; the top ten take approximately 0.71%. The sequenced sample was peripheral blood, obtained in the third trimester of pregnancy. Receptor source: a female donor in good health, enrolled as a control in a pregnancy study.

In DNA, the CDR3 is TGTGCCAGCAGTTACTCTGGAGGCTTTAGCAATCAGCCCCAGCATTTT. Its protein product is CASSYSGGFSNQPQHF. The chain carries TRBV6-5 and TRBJ1-5, with unresolved D. Germline V gives CDR1 MNHEY, CDR2 SVGAGI. V was shortened by 0 bases and J by 0 bases, with 9 bases between the two germline ends. The CDR3 spans 16 residues.

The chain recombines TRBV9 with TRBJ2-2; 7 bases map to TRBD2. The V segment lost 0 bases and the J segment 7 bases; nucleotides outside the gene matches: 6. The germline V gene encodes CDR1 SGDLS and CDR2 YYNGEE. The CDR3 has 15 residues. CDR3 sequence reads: CASSVEKGGVGELFF. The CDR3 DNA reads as TGTGCCAGCAGCGTAGAAAAGGGAGGGGTCGGGGAGCTGTTTTTT.

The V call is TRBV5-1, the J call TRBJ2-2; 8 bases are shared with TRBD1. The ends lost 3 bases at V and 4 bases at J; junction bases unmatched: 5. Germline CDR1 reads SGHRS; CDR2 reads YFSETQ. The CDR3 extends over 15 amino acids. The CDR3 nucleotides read TGCGCCAGCAGCTCTGACAGGGGCGGCACCGGGGAGCTGTTTTTT. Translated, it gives CASSSDRGGTGELFF.

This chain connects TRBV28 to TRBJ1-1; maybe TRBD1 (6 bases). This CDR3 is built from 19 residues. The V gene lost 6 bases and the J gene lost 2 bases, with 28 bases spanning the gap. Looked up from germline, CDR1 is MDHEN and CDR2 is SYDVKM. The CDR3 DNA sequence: TGTGCCAGCAGCCGCCTAAGGGGCGGGGGGGGCGCAGGTAACACTGAAGCTTTCTTT. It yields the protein CASSRLRGGGGAGNTEAFF.

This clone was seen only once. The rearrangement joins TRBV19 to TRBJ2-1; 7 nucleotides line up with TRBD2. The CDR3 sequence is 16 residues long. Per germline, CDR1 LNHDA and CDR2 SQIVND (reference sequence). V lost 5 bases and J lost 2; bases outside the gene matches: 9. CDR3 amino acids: CASSPREGRPYNEQFF. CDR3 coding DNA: TGTGCCAGTAGTCCGAGGGAGGGAAGACCCTACAATGAGCAGTTCTTC. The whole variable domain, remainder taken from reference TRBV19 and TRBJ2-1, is DGGITQSPKYLFRKEGQNVTLSCEQNLNHDAMYWYRQDPGQGLRLIYYSQIVNDFQKGDIAEGYSVSREKKESFPLTVTSAQKNPTAFYLCASSPREGRPYNEQFFGPGTRLTVL.

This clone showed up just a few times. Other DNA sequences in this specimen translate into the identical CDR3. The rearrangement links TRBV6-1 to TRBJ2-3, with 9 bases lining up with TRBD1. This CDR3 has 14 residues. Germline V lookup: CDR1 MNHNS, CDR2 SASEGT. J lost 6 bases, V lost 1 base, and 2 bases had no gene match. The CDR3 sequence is CASSEGTGADTQYF. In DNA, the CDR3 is TGTGCCAGCAGTGAAGGGACAGGGGCGGATACGCAGTATTTT.

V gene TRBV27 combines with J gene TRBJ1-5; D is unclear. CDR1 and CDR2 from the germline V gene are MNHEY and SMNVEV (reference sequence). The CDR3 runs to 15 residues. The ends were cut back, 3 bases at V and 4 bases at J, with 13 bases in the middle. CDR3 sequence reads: CASSFRGLVNQPQHF. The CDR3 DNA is TGTGCCAGCAGTTTTCGAGGGCTGGTAAATCAGCCCCAGCATTTT.

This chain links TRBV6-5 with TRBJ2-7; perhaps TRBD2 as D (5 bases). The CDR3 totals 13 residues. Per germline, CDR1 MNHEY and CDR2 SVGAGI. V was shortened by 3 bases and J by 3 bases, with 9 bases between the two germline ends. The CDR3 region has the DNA TGTGCCAGCAGTTATGGGAGAGGCTACGAGCAGTACTTC. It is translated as CASSYGRGYEQYF.

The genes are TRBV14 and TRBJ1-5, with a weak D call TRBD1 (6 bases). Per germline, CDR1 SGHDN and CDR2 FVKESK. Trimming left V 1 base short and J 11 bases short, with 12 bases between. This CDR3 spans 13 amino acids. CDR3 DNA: TGTGCCAGCAGCCAAGCTCGGGACACAGCCCAGCATTTT. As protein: CASSQARDTAQHF.

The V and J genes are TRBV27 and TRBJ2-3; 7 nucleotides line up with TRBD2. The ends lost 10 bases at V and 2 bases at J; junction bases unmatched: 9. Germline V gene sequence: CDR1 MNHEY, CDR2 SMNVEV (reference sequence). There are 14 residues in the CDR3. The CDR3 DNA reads TGTGCCACCCATGGGCTAGCGGTCACAGATACGCAGTATTTT. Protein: CATHGLAVTDTQYF.

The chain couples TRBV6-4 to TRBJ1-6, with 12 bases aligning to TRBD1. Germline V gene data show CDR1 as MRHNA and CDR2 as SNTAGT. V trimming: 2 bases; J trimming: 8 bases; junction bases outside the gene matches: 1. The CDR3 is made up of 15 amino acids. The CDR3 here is CASSDGTGGDSPLHF. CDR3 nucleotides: TGTGCCAGCAGTGACGGGACAGGGGGCGATTCACCCCTCCACTTT.

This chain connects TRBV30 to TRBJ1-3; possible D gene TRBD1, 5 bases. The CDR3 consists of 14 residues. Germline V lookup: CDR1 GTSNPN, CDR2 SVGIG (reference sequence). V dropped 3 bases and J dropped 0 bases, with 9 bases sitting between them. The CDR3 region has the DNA TGTGCCTGGAGCACAGGCCTCTCTGGAAACACCATATATTTT. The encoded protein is CAWSTGLSGNTIYF.

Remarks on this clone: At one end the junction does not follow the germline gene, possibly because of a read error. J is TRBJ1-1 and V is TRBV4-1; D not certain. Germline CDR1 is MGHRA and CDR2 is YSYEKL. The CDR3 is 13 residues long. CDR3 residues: CASTQGGTERSFF. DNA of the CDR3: TGCGCCAGCACCCAAGGTGGCACCGAAAGATCTTTCTTT.

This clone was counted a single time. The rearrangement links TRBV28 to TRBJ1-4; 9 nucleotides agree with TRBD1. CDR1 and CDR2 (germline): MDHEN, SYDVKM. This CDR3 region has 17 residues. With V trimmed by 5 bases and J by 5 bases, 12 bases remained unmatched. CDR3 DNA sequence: TGTGCCAGCAGTGGACATCGTTCCGGGACAGGGAATGAAAAACTGTTTTTT. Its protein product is CASSGHRSGTGNEKLFF.

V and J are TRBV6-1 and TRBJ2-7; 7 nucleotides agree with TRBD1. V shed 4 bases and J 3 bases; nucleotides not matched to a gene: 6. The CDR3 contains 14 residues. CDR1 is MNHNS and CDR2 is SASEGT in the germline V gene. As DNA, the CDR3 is TGTGCCAGCAGTGTTGGACAGGCCTACTACGAGCAGTACTTC. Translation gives CASSVGQAYYEQYF.

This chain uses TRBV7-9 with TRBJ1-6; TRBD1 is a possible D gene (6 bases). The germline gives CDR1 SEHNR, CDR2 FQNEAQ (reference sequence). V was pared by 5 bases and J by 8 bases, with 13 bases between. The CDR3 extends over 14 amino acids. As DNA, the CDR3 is TGTGCCAGCAGCCAAGGGAGGGGGGATTCACCCCTCCACTTT. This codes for CASSQGRGDSPLHF.

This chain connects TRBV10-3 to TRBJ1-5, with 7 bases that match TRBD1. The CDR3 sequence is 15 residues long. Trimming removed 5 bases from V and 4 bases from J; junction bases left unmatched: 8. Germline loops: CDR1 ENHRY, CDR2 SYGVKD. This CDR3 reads CAISPGPGGNQPQHF. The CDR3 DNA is TGTGCCATCAGTCCCGGGCCAGGGGGAAATCAGCCCCAGCATTTT.

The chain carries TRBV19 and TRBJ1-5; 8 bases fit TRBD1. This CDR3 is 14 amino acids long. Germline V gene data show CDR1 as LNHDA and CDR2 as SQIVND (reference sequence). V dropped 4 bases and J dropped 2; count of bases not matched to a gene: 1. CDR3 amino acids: CASSTTGGNQPQHF. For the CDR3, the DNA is TGTGCCAGTAGTACGACAGGGGGCAATCAGCCCCAGCATTTT. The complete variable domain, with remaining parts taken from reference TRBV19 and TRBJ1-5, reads DGGITQSPKYLFRKEGQNVTLSCEQNLNHDAMYWYRQDPGQGLRLIYYSQIVNDFQKGDIAEGYSVSREKKESFPLTVTSAQKNPTAFYLCASSTTGGNQPQHFGDGTRLSIL.

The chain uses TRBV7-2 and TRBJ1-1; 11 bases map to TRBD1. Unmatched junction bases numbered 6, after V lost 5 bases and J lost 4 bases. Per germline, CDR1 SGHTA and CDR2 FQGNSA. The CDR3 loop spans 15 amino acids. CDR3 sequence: CASSPGGTGGTEAFF. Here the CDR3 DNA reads TGTGCCAGCAGCCCGGGAGGGACAGGGGGCACTGAAGCTTTCTTT.

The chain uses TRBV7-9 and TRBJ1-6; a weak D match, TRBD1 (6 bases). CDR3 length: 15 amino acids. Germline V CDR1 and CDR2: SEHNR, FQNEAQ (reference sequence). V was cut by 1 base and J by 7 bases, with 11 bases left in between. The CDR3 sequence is CASSLVPGVNSPLHF. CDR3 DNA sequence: TGTGCCAGCAGCTTAGTACCAGGGGTAAATTCACCCCTCCACTTT.

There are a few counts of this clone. CDR3 residues: CASSVSGGNYGYTF. The CDR3 DNA reads TGTGCCAGCAGTGTGTCAGGGGGCAACTATGGCTACACCTTC. The chain combines TRBV25-1 with TRBJ1-2, with TRBD1 matching 8 bases. Looked up from germline, CDR1 is MGHDK and CDR2 is SYGVNS. This CDR3 is built from 14 residues. After removal of 4 bases from V and 2 bases from J, the junction contained 3 bases not matched to a gene.